This T cell receptor (beta chain) is from a study of T-cell memory formation after mild COVID-19. With constant-segment primers, 5'RACE yielded cDNA libraries of TCR alpha and TCR beta that carried sample barcodes and UMIs. TCRdb redid the calling of the 5' RACE reads with MiXCR, one entry per CDR3 protein. The data show around 140,000 distinct CDR3 sequences, around 25% seen once. Sequencing was carried out using PBMCs or a T cell subset sorted from them (not recorded which). This TCR derives from an adult woman who had mild COVID-19 (a few samples of this study predate the infection). Cell type and time point are not known.

The CDR3: CASSPHHTGELFF. The CDR3 region has the DNA TGTGCCAGCAGCCCGCATCACACCGGGGAGCTGTTTTTT. The chain couples TRBV7-9 to TRBJ2-2; no reliable D call. This CDR3 spans 13 amino acids. Trimming left V 5 bases short and J 3 bases short, with 7 bases between. CDR1 is SEHNR and CDR2 is FQNEAQ in the germline V gene (reference sequence).